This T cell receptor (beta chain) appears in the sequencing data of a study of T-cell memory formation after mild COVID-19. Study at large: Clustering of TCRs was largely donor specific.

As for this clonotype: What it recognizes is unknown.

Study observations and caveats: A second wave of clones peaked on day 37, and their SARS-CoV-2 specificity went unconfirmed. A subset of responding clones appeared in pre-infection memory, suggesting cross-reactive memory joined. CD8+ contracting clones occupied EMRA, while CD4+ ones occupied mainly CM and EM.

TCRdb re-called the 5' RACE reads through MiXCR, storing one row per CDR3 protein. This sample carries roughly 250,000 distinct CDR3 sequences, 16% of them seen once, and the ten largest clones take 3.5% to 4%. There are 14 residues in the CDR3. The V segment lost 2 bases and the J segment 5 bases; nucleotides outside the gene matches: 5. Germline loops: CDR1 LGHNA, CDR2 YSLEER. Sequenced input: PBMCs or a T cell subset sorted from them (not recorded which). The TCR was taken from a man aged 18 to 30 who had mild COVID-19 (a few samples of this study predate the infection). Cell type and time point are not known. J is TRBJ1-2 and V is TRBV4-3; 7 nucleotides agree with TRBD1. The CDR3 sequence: CASSQRDRDYGYTF. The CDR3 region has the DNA TGCGCCAGCAGCCAACGTGACAGGGATTATGGCTACACCTTC.